A selection of T cell receptor beta chains follows, all from one sample in a study of cytomegalovirus exposure and HLA in healthy donors. Method: immunoSEQ multiplex PCR; TCRdb's copy keeps in-frame clones and lacks some. In the table there are approximately 300,000 clones, roughly 90% of which are singletons. The sample comprised PBMCs. All receptors come from a woman in her thirties in good health and CMV-seropositive. The CDR3 runs from the conserved cysteine through the conserved F or W. The D gene is left open where the match is weak. Where a row states a size, it is once, few, many or the class of an expanded clone; other rows omit it.

TRBV27	TRBJ1-5	NA	NA	CASSLQGNQPQHF	TGTGCCAGCAGCCTCCAGGGTAATCAGCCCCAGCATTTT
TRBV30	TRBJ2-7	NA	NA	CAWTPGSSSYEQYF	TGTGCCTGGACGCCAGGGTCCTCCTCCTACGAGCAGTACTTC
TRBV6-6	TRBJ2-7	NA	NA	CASSGGYEQYF	TGTGCCAGCAGCGGGGGTTACGAGCAGTACTTC
TRBV7-9	TRBJ2-1	NA	few	CASSPPLGEQFF	TGTGCCAGCAGCCCGCCATTGGGTGAGCAGTTCTTC
TRBV30	TRBJ2-7	NA	NA	CAWRENTGRSYEQYF	TGTGCCTGGAGGGAAAATACGGGACGCTCCTACGAGCAGTACTTC
TRBV14	TRBJ2-7	TRBD2	NA	CASSPFGSSGYEQYF	TGTGCCAGCAGCCCCTTTGGGTCTAGCGGGTACGAGCAGTACTTC
TRBV27	TRBJ1-1	NA	NA	CASSFSTDTEAFF	TGTGCCAGCAGTTTCTCGACAGACACTGAAGCTTTCTTT
TRBV6-5	TRBJ2-7	NA	NA	CASRESRIEQYF	TGTGCCAGCAGGGAATCGCGAATAGAGCAGTACTTC
TRBV9	TRBJ2-1	NA	NA	CASSVRALDEQFF	TGTGCCAGCAGCGTCAGGGCGCTGGATGAGCAGTTCTTC
TRBV27	TRBJ2-2	NA	NA	CASRGTANTGELFF	TGTGCCAGCAGGGGGACGGCGAACACCGGGGAGCTGTTTTTT
TRBV5-6	TRBJ2-4	TRBD2	NA	CASSLAGGRSNIQYF	TGTGCCAGCAGCTTGGCTGGCGGGAGAAGTAACATTCAGTACTTC
TRBV5-1	TRBJ2-3	TRBD2	NA	CASSLLAGGTDTQYF	TGCGCCAGCAGCTTGCTTGCGGGAGGTACCGATACGCAGTATTTT
TRBV6-5	TRBJ1-1	NA	NA	CASSYSGGEAFF	TGTGCCAGCAGTTACTCGGGAGGTGAAGCTTTCTTT
TRBV5-5	TRBJ2-4	NA	NA	CASSHERLKTKNIQYF	TGTGCCAGCAGCCATGAGCGGCTAAAAACCAAAAACATTCAGTACTTC
TRBV7-6	TRBJ1-1	NA	NA	CASSRAQPNTEAFF	TGTGCCAGCAGCCGCGCCCAGCCGAACACTGAAGCTTTCTTT
TRBV29-1	TRBJ2-3	NA	NA	CSVDRPNTDTQYF	TGCAGCGTCGACAGACCGAACACAGATACGCAGTATTTT
TRBV7-3	TRBJ2-1	TRBD1	NA	CASSPGSGQGSNEQFF	TGTGCCAGCAGCCCGGGGTCTGGACAGGGGTCTAATGAGCAGTTCTTC
TRBV5-1	TRBJ2-5	TRBD1	NA	CASSSTGGGETQYF	TGCGCCAGCAGCTCGACAGGGGGAGGGGAGACCCAGTACTTC
TRBV30	TRBJ1-5	NA	NA	CAWSYINSNQPQHF	TGTGCCTGGAGTTACATTAATAGCAATCAGCCCCAGCATTTT
TRBV2	TRBJ1-5	TRBD1	NA	CASTRDRGSFGNQPQHF	TGTGCCAGTACCCGGGACAGGGGAAGTTTTGGCAATCAGCCCCAGCATTTT
TRBV6-4	TRBJ2-1	NA	once	CASSDSKKGEGSYNEQFF	TGTGCCAGCAGTGACTCGAAAAAGGGGGAGGGCTCCTACAATGAGCAGTTCTTC
TRBV4-1	TRBJ1-2	TRBD1	once	CASSQPDRGGYGYTF	TGCGCCAGCAGCCAACCGGACAGGGGAGGATATGGCTACACCTTC
TRBV5-5	TRBJ2-5	TRBD1	NA	CASSFRPGQVGETQYF	TGTGCCAGCAGCTTCCGCCCGGGACAGGTGGGAGAGACCCAGTACTTC
TRBV7-8	TRBJ1-2	TRBD1	NA	CASSGRETGVDYGYTF	TGTGCCAGCAGCGGAAGAGAGACAGGGGTGGACTATGGCTACACCTTC
TRBV6-5	TRBJ2-7	NA	few	CASSLTAGTYEQYF	TGTGCCAGCAGCCTAACCGCCGGAACCTACGAGCAGTACTTC
TRBV7-7	TRBJ1-3	NA	NA	CASSLASDAGNTIYF	TGTGCCAGCAGCTTAGCGTCGGACGCTGGAAACACCATATATTTT
TRBV6-1	TRBJ1-2	NA	NA	CASSEANRRYGYTF	TGTGCCAGCAGTGAAGCGAACAGACGGTATGGCTACACCTTC
TRBV30	TRBJ1-1	NA	NA	CASSHQDGVKAFF	TGTGCCTCAAGCCACCAGGATGGGGTTAAAGCTTTCTTT
TRBV15	TRBJ1-5	NA	NA	CATSRDNSNQPQHF	TGTGCCACCAGCAGAGATAATAGCAATCAGCCCCAGCATTTT
TRBV28	TRBJ1-2	NA	few	CASSLTGQANYGYTF	TGTGCCAGCAGTTTAACGGGCCAAGCTAACTATGGCTACACCTTC
TRBV11-2	TRBJ1-1	TRBD1	NA	CASSLRQGEVTEAFF	TGTGCCAGCAGCTTACGACAGGGGGAGGTTACTGAAGCTTTCTTT
TRBV27	TRBJ2-2	NA	NA	CASSLLGGTGELFF	TGTGCCAGCAGTTTATTAGGGGGCACCGGGGAGCTGTTTTTT
TRBV29-1	TRBJ2-2	NA	NA	CSVENSHTGELFF	TGCAGCGTTGAAAACAGTCACACCGGGGAGCTGTTTTTT
TRBV5-1	TRBJ2-7	TRBD2	NA	CASSWAAGGPYEQYF	TGCGCCAGCAGCTGGGCAGCGGGAGGGCCTTACGAGCAGTACTTC
TRBV28	TRBJ2-1	TRBD2	few	CASSSFLTSGTYNEQFF	TGTGCCAGCAGTTCCTTCCTGACTAGCGGGACCTACAATGAGCAGTTCTTC
TRBV7-2	TRBJ1-2	NA	once	CASSPRTAGSNDYTF	TGTGCCAGCAGCCCGCGGACAGCGGGGTCTAATGACTACACCTTC
TRBV27	TRBJ1-2	NA	NA	CASSLSRRWTNYGYTF	TGTGCCAGCAGTTTATCGAGGCGCTGGACTAACTATGGCTACACCTTC
TRBV5-1	TRBJ2-1	TRBD2	NA	CASSLLAGNNEQFF	TGCGCCAGCAGCTTATTAGCGGGCAACAATGAGCAGTTCTTC
TRBV5-6	TRBJ1-1	NA	NA	CASSHLVGTANTEAFF	TGTGCCAGCAGCCACTTGGTCGGGACGGCGAACACTGAAGCTTTCTTT
TRBV27	TRBJ2-3	NA	NA	CASSLGSRTDTQYF	TGTGCCAGCAGCTTGGGGTCCCGCACAGATACGCAGTATTTT
TRBV30	TRBJ1-1	NA	NA	CAWSPGVLDAFF	TGTGCCTGGAGTCCAGGGGTTTTGGATGCTTTCTTT
TRBV14	TRBJ2-7	NA	NA	CASSQTGTPPYEQYF	TGTGCCAGCAGCCAGACCGGGACTCCTCCCTACGAGCAGTACTTC
TRBV10-3	TRBJ2-7	NA	once	CAISESDSRYEQYF	TGTGCCATCAGTGAGTCGGACAGCAGATACGAGCAGTACTTC
TRBV6-5	TRBJ1-3	NA	few	CASSYKSGNTIYF	TGTGCCAGCAGTTACAAATCTGGAAACACCATATATTTT
TRBV30	TRBJ1-6	NA	NA	CAWSVQRPYNSPLHF	TGTGCCTGGAGTGTACAGAGACCCTATAATTCACCCCTCCACTTT
TRBV5-4	TRBJ2-3	NA	NA	CASSQGRTDTQYF	TGTGCCAGCAGCCAGGGGCGCACAGATACGCAGTATTTT